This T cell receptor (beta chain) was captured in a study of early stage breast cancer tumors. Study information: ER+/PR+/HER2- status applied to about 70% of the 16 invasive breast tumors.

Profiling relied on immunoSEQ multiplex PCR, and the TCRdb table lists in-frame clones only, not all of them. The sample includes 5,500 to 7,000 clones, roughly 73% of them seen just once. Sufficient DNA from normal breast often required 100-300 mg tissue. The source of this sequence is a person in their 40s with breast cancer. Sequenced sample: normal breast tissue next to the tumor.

The CDR3, as DNA: TGCGCCAGCAGCTTGGTAGGCGGACAAGAGACCCAGTACTTC. Translated: CASSLVGGQETQYF. The rearrangement joins TRBV5-1 to TRBJ2-5; D not resolved. The CDR3 loop spans 14 amino acids. V was cut by 0 bases and J by 2 bases, with 8 bases left in between. The germline gives CDR1 SGHRS, CDR2 YFSETQ.